The T cell receptor (beta chain) described here comes from a study of tumor-infiltrating lymphocytes in primary liver carcinoma. Whole-study findings and limits: Researchers report that only about 7-24% of top clones turned up in all five tumor regions.

Bulk tissue was left unsorted, and RNA and DNA were co-extracted from 20-30 mg of it. Germline values: CDR1 SEHNR, CDR2 FQNEAQ (reference sequence). V was pared by 5 bases and J by 1 base, with 17 bases between. CDR3 size: 17 residues. On this clonotype: The antigen is undetermined. A much more abundant neighbour one base away suggests this may be a read error.

Starting material of 400 to 600 ng total RNA yielded TCR beta cDNA via a constant-region primer. Three rounds of nested multiplex PCR with slightly modified ARM-PCR produced TCR beta libraries. Use of TRBV1-TRBV30 forward primers with a C-beta reverse primer characterized the first two PCR rounds, which lasted about 9 cycles each. MiXCR, applied by TCRdb to the multiplex PCR reads, yields one record per CDR3 protein. The sample holds more than 45,000 distinct CDR3 sequences, about 80% seen once. The gene calls are TRBV7-9 and TRBJ1-4; D unclear. Specimen: liver tumor tissue from sampling region 3. Documented subset: tumor region T3, left-lateral pole. This clonotype was obtained from a man aged 40-49 years with primary liver carcinoma and hepatitis B virus infection. The chain's CDR3 is CASSPPWRRETNEKLFF. DNA of the CDR3: TGTGCCAGCAGCCCCCCATGGAGGAGGGAAACTAATGAAAAACTGTTTTTT.